A single TCR beta chain is shown here with its context. The antigen is unknown. These data come from a study of cytomegalovirus exposure and HLA in healthy donors. Broader study findings: Trimming of TCR beta V- and J-genes showed a link, identified in a later analysis, to a missense DCLRE1C variant. Among the CMV-associated chains, a few were confirmed in vitro as specific for CMV antigens. Presence/absence analyses treated sequencing depth as roughly uniform across donors.

The CDR3 spans 13 residues. CDR1 SGHRS and CDR2 YFSETQ come from the germline V gene. Trimming pared 0 bases from V and 4 bases from J, leaving 8 bases between. Both 60 Vbeta primers and 13 Jbeta primers went into the PCR. Authors' data handling: As a later analysis found, there were 78 million or so unique TCR beta chains, of which around 9.9 million were shared. Libraries were prepared by immunoSEQ multiplex PCR; TCRdb keeps only in-frame clonotypes and omits some of them. Clone size and V and J calls were adopted from that table, with D and trimming inferred from the DNA. The sample yields 180,000 or so clones, around 78% seen once.

The sample was PBMCs. The clonotype originates from a woman in her 30s in good health and CMV-seropositive. The V gene is TRBV5-1, the J gene TRBJ2-7; the D gene is possibly TRBD1 (6 bases). For the CDR3, the DNA is TGCGCCAGCAGCTTGGAGAGGGGGTACGAGCAGTACTTC. Protein sequence: CASSLERGYEQYF.